One T cell receptor (beta chain) is described in this entry. The data were obtained in a study of blood T cell repertoires in COVID-19. Whole-study context: Samples of COVID-19 (acute and convalescent) were obtained from the United States, Italy and Spain. Sample material is recorded as cDNA or gDNA derived from T cells, B-cell-depleted T cells, or PBMCs.

Germline trimming cut 4 bases from V and 3 bases from J; bases unmatched to any gene: 5. The V gene's germline CDR1 is SEHNR and CDR2 FQNEAQ (reference sequence). The CDR3 has 17 amino acids. As processed by the authors: The assay estimated nucleated cells by amplifying reference gene primers. Profiling relied on immunoSEQ multiplex PCR, and the TCRdb table lists in-frame clones only, not all of them. For V, J and clone size, that table is used; D and trimming come from the DNA. The sample shows over 90,000 clones, 84% of them seen only once. The source material was peripheral blood. This rearrangement joins TRBV7-9 to TRBJ1-6; TRBD1 agrees at 11 bases. The clonotype was recovered from a human donor in a cohort sampled during active COVID-19. The CDR3 DNA reads TGTGCCAGCAGCTGGGGACAGGGGGGAGTCTATAATTCACCCCTCCACTTT. It yields the protein CASSWGQGGVYNSPLHF.